The 13 T cell receptor beta chains presented below share a single source sample, sequenced in a study of cytomegalovirus exposure and HLA in healthy donors. The PCR used 60 Vbeta and 13 Jbeta primers. Assay: immunoSEQ multiplex PCR; the TCRdb copy retains only in-frame clones and omits some. The table shows approximately 150,000 clones, with roughly 70% occurring only once. The sample was PBMCs. The receptors stem from a man under 40 in good health and CMV-seropositive.

The chain has TRBV5-6 and TRBJ2-5; TRBD1 is a possible D gene (6 bases). With 0 bases removed from V and 4 bases from J, the gap between germline ends came to 16 bases. CDR1 and CDR2 from the germline V gene are SGHDT and YYEEEE. The CDR3 extends over 16 amino acids. CDR3 nucleotides: TGTGCCAGCAGCTTGGCCGTAGGACAGTTGGGAGAGACCCAGTACTTC. Translated: CASSLAVGQLGETQYF.

This clone was recorded a few times. The genes are TRBV30 and TRBJ2-1, with D unclear. V lost 5 bases and J 5 bases, leaving 10 bases between the germline ends. The CDR3 has 12 amino acids. The germline V gene has CDR1 GTSNPN and CDR2 SVGIG (reference sequence). This CDR3 is CAWGLSDNEQFF. The CDR3, as DNA: TGTGCCTGGGGGCTGTCGGACAATGAGCAGTTCTTC. Combining the CDR3 with reference TRBV30 and TRBJ2-1 gives the whole variable domain SQTIHQWPATLVQPVGSPLSLECTVEGTSNPNLYWYRQAAGRGLQLLFYSVGIGQISSEVPQNLSASRPQDRQFILSSKKLLLSDSGFYLCAWGLSDNEQFFGPGTRLTVL.

This clone has just one count. The J gene is TRBJ2-2, the V gene TRBV7-3, with unresolved D. This CDR3 is 12 amino acids long. Germline CDR1 SGHTA, CDR2 FQGTGA. V gave up 4 bases and J gave up 6 bases, with 6 bases separating them. Written as DNA, the CDR3 is TGTGCCAGCAGCTCCTATGCCGGGGAGCTGTTTTTT. Protein product: CASSSYAGELFF. Looking up the rest from reference TRBV7-3 and TRBJ2-2 gives the full variable domain: GAGVSQTPSNKVTEKGKYVELRCDPISGHTALYWYRQSLGQGPEFLIYFQGTGAADDSGLPNDRFFAVRPEGSVSTLKIQRTERGDSAVYLCASSSYAGELFFGEGSRLTVL.

This clone was picked up one time. The V call is TRBV5-1, the J call TRBJ2-1; D perhaps matches TRBD2 (5 bases). This CDR3 is 13 amino acids long. CDR1 is SGHRS and CDR2 is YFSETQ in the germline V gene. V lost 2 bases to trimming and J lost 9 bases, with 12 bases between them. CDR3 sequence: CASSLTSYREQFF. DNA for the CDR3: TGCGCCAGCAGCTTAACTAGTTACCGTGAGCAGTTCTTC.

V gene TRBV19 combines with J gene TRBJ1-5; 10 bases match TRBD1. The length of the CDR3 is 15 residues. CDR1 is LNHDA and CDR2 is SQIVND in the germline V gene (reference sequence). Trimming took 1 base from V and 5 from J; bases not matched to a gene: 2. The CDR3 nucleotides read TGTGCCAGTAGTATAGGACAGGGGGCGGATCAGCCCCAGCATTTT. The encoded protein is CASSIGQGADQPQHF.

The gene calls are TRBV7-6 and TRBJ2-2, with a weak D call TRBD2 (6 bases). V was trimmed by 5 bases and J by 6 bases, leaving 13 bases between them. The CDR3 totals 14 residues. Germline V CDR1 and CDR2: SGHVS, FNYEAQ. CDR3 loop: CASSPRTGAGELFF. The CDR3 nucleotides read TGTGCCAGCAGCCCCAGGACGGGAGCCGGGGAGCTGTTTTTT. Full variable domain (remainder filled in from reference TRBV7-6 and TRBJ2-2): GAGVSQSPRYKVTKRGQDVALRCDPISGHVSLYWYRQALGQGPEFLTYFNYEAQQDKSGLPNDRFSAERPEGSISTLTIQRTEQRDSAMYRCASSPRTGAGELFFGEGSRLTVL.

This sequence joins TRBV19 and TRBJ2-5, with 10 bases fitting TRBD2. The V gene's germline CDR1 is LNHDA and CDR2 SQIVND (reference sequence). This CDR3 has 19 residues. V lost 5 bases and J lost 3; bases outside the gene matches: 18. This CDR3 is CASSRTGTSALSWKETQYF. The CDR3 coding sequence is TGTGCCAGTAGTCGTACCGGGACTAGCGCTTTAAGTTGGAAAGAGACCCAGTACTTC. The entire variable domain, with the rest obtained from reference TRBV19 and TRBJ2-5, is as follows: DGGITQSPKYLFRKEGQNVTLSCEQNLNHDAMYWYRQDPGQGLRLIYYSQIVNDFQKGDIAEGYSVSREKKESFPLTVTSAQKNPTAFYLCASSRTGTSALSWKETQYFGPGTRLLVL.

The CDR3 region is CASSTEETQYF. CDR3 nucleotides: TGTGCCAGCAGTACTGAAGAGACCCAGTACTTC. The V and J genes are TRBV6-6 and TRBJ2-5; D not resolved. Per germline, CDR1 MNHNY and CDR2 SVGAGI (reference sequence). V was clipped by 5 bases and J by 3 bases, with 4 bases between them. This CDR3 is built from 11 residues.

Only a few counts were recorded for this clone. The V and J genes are TRBV13 and TRBJ2-7, with TRBD1 identical over 10 bases. Germline CDR1 reads PRHDT; CDR2 reads FYEKMQ (reference sequence). The CDR3 is 15 residues long. J gave up 5 bases and V 3 bases, and 7 bases lay outside the gene matches. The CDR3: CASSLPGQGNNEQYF. CDR3 DNA sequence: TGTGCCAGCAGCTTGCCGGGACAGGGGAACAACGAGCAGTACTTC.

This chain connects TRBV18 to TRBJ2-2, with a possible D match to TRBD1 (6 bases). CDR1 is KGHSH and CDR2 is LQKENI in the germline V gene. V was clipped by 0 bases and J by 4 bases, with 15 bases between them. This CDR3 has 17 residues. The CDR3 nucleotides are TGTGCCAGCTCACCACCAGCACAGGGAAGTTTCACCGGGGAGCTGTTTTTT. It encodes CASSPPAQGSFTGELFF.

The gene calls are TRBV10-3 and TRBJ2-3, with D unresolved. Trimming took 5 bases from V and 2 from J, leaving 2 bases between them. CDR1 ENHRY and CDR2 SYGVKD come from the germline V gene. The CDR3 length is 11 residues. The CDR3 protein is CAISYTDTQYF. The CDR3 DNA is TGTGCCATCAGTTACACAGATACGCAGTATTTT.

The V and J genes are TRBV29-1 and TRBJ2-2; 12 positions agree with TRBD2. This CDR3 comprises 14 residues. J lost 4 bases, V lost 7 bases, and 4 bases had no gene match. Germline V gives CDR1 SQVTM, CDR2 ANQGSEA. CDR3 region: CSAATSGGTGELFF. For the CDR3, the DNA is TGCAGCGCGGCGACTAGCGGGGGCACCGGGGAGCTGTTTTTT.

The chain joins TRBV6-1 to TRBJ1-2; D ambiguous. CDR1 MNHNS and CDR2 SASEGT come from the germline V gene. V shed 3 bases and J shed 6 bases, with 11 bases lying between them. This CDR3 region has 13 residues. The CDR3 sequence is CASSDRRKDGYTF. Here the CDR3 DNA reads TGTGCCAGCAGTGACAGGCGAAAGGATGGCTACACCTTC.